This T cell receptor beta chain derives from a study of blood T cell repertoires in COVID-19. Turning to the study itself: Sites across the United States, Italy and Spain contributed samples from acute and convalescent COVID-19. PBMCs, B-cell-depleted T cells, or T cells provided the cDNA or gDNA that made up the material.

As originally analysed: Estimation of nucleated cell counts relied on the amplification of reference gene primers. Assay used: immunoSEQ multiplex PCR; TCRdb lists only in-frame clones, some missing. D and trimming were read from the DNA, whereas the V and J calls and clone size are those reported in that table. This sample has about 97,000 clones; around nine tenths occur once, and the top ten carry less than 2%. The CDR3 length is 11 residues. From germline, CDR1 is SGHRS and CDR2 YFSETQ. V was clipped by 3 bases and J by 10 bases, with 10 bases between them. The J gene is TRBJ1-2, the V gene TRBV5-1; tentative D call: TRBD1 (5 bases). This TCR was sampled from a man in his fifties or sixties with acute or convalescent COVID-19. The sample consisted of peripheral blood. The CDR3 nucleotides read TGCGCCAGCAGCTGGGGGGAAACCTACACCTTC. Translated, it gives CASSWGETYTF.